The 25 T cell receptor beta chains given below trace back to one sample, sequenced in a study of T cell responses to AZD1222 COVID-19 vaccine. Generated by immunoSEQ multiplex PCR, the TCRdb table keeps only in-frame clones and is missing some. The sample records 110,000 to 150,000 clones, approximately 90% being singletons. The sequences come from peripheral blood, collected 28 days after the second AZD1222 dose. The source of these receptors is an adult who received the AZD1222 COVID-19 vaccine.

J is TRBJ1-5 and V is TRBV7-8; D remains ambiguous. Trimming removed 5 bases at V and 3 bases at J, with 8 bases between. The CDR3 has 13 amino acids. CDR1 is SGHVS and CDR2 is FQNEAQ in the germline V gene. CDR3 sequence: CASSVGVNQPQHF. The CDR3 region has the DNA TGTGCCAGCAGCGTCGGGGTCAATCAGCCCCAGCATTTT.

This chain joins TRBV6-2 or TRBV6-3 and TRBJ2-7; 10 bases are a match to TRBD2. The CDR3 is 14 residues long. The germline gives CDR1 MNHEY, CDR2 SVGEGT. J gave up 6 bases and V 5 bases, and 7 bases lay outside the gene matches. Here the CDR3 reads CASSRSGRDSEQYF. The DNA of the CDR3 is TGTGCCAGCAGTAGAAGCGGGAGGGATTCCGAGCAGTACTTC.

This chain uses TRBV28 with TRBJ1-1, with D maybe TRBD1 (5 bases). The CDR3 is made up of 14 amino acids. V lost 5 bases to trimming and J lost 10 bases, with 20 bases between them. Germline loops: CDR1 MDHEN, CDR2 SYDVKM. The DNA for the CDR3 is TGTGCCAGCAGTGAAACCTCTTTGGGTGGGGGAGCTTTCTTT. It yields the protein CASSETSLGGGAFF.

CDR3 sequence reads: CASSIPVGIEAFF. Written as DNA, the CDR3 is TGTGCCAGTAGTATCCCCGTGGGGATCGAAGCTTTCTTT. This chain connects TRBV19 to TRBJ1-1, with D hard to call. Trimming shortened V by 3 bases and J by 8 bases, and 13 bases separated the two germline ends. The CDR3 loop spans 13 amino acids. Germline CDR1 and CDR2: LNHDA and SQIVND (reference sequence). The whole variable domain, filled in from reference TRBV19 and TRBJ1-1, reads DGGITQSPKYLFRKEGQNVTLSCEQNLNHDAMYWYRQDPGQGLRLIYYSQIVNDFQKGDIAEGYSVSREKKESFPLTVTSAQKNPTAFYLCASSIPVGIEAFFGQGTRLTVV.

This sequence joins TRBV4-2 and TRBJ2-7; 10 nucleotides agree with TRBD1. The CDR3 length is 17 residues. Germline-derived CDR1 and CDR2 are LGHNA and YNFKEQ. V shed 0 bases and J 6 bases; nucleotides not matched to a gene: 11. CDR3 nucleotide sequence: TGTGCCAGCAGCCAAGAAAGGGGACAGGGGTGGGGCGTCGAGCAGTACTTC. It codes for CASSQERGQGWGVEQYF.

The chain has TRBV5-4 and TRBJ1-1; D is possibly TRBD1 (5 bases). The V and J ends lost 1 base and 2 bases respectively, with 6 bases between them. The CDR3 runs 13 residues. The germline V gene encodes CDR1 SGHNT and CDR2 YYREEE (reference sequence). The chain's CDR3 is CASSLQGNTEAFF. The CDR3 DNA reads TGTGCCAGCAGCTTGCAGGGAAACACTGAAGCTTTCTTT.

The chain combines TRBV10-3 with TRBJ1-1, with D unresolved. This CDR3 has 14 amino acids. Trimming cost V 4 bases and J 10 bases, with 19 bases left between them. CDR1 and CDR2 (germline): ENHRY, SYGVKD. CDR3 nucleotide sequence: TGTGCCATCAGTGGGGGAGACGGAACGTTAGGAGCTTTCTTT. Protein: CAISGGDGTLGAFF.

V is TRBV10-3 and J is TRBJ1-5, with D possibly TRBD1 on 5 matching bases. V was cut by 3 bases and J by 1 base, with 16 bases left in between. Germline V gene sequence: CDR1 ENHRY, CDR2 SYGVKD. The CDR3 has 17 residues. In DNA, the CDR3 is TGTGCCATCAGTGAAAGGGGTGGTAGGGGCAGCAATCAGCCCCAGCATTTT. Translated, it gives CAISERGGRGSNQPQHF.

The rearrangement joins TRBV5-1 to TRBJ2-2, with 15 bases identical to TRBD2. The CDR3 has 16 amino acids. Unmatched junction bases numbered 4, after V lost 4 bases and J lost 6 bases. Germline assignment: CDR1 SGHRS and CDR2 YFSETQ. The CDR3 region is CASSGTSGRSAGELFF. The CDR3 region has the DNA TGCGCCAGCAGCGGGACTAGCGGGAGGTCGGCCGGGGAGCTGTTTTTT.

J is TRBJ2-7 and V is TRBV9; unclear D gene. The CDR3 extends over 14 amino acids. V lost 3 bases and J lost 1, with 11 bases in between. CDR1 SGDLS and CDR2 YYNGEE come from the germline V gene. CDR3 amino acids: CASSARVSSYEQYF. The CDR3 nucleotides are TGTGCCAGCAGCGCCCGGGTCTCTTCCTACGAGCAGTACTTC.

The chain's CDR3 is CASSPIENQPQHF. CDR3 in DNA: TGTGCCAGCTCACCGATCGAGAATCAGCCCCAGCATTTT. This rearrangement joins TRBV18 to TRBJ1-5; D not certain. Germline CDR1 is KGHSH and CDR2 is LQKENI. The V end was cut by 3 bases, the J end by 4 bases, with 7 bases between. This CDR3 has 13 residues.

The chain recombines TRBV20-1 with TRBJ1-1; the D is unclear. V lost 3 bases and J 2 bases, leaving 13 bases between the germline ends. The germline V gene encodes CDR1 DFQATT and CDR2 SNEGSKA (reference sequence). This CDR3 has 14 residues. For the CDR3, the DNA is TGCAGTGCTAGTTGTGGCAGAGATAACACTGAAGCTTTCTTT. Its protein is CSASCGRDNTEAFF.

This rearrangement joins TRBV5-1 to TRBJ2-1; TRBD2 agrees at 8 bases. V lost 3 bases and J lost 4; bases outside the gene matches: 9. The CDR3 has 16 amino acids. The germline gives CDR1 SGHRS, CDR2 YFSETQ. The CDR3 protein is CASSSTSAGDYNEQFF. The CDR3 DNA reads TGCGCCAGCAGCTCGACTTCAGCGGGAGATTACAATGAGCAGTTCTTC.

The CDR3 reads CASSPASYGYTF. In DNA form, the CDR3 reads TGTGCCAGCAGTCCGGCCAGTTATGGCTACACCTTC. This sequence joins TRBV28 and TRBJ1-2, with unresolved D. Germline CDR1 is MDHEN and CDR2 is SYDVKM. Trimming left V 5 bases short and J 5 bases short, with 9 bases between. The CDR3 length is 12 residues.

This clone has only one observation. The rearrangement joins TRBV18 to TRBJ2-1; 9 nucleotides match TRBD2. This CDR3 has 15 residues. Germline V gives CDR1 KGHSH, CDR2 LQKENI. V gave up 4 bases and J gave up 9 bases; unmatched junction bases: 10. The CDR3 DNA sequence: TGTGCCAGCTCACTTATAGCGGGAGTTACGACTGAGCAGTTCTTC. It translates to CASSLIAGVTTEQFF.

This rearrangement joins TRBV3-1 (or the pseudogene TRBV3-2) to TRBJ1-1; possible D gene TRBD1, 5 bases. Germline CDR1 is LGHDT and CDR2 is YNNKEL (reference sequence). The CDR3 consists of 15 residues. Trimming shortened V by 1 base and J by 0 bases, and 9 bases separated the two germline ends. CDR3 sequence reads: CASSQAPGVNTEAFF. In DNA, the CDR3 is TGTGCCAGCAGCCAAGCTCCGGGGGTGAACACTGAAGCTTTCTTT.

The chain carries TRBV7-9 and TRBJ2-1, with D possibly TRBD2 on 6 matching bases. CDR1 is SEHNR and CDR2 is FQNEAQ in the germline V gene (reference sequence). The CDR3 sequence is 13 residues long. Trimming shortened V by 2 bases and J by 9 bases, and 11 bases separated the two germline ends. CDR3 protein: CASSLSQEGEQFF. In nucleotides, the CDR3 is TGTGCCAGCAGCTTAAGCCAGGAGGGTGAGCAGTTCTTC.

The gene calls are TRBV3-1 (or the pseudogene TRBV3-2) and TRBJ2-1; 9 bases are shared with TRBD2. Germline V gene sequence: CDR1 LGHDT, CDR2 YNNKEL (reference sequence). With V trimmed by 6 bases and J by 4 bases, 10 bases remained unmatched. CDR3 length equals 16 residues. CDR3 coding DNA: TGTGCCAGCAGGCGCTCCGGGACTAGCTTATACAATGAGCAGTTCTTC. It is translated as CASRRSGTSLYNEQFF.

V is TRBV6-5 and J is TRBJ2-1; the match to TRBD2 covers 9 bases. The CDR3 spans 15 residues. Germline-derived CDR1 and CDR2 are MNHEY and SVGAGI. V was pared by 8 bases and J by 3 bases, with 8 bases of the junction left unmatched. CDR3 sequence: CASRQTSGNYNEQFF. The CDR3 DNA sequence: TGTGCCAGCCGCCAGACTAGCGGAAACTACAATGAGCAGTTCTTC.

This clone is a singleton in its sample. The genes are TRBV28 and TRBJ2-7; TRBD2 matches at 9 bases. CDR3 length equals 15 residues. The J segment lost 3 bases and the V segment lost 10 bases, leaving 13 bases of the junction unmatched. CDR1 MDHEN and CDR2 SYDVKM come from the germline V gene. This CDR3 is CATKTSSGNHYEQYF. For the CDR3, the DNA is TGTGCCACCAAAACCTCTAGCGGGAACCACTACGAGCAGTACTTC. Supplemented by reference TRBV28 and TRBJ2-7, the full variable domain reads DVKVTQSSRYLVKRTGEKVFLECVQDMDHENMFWYRQDPGLGLRLIYFSYDVKMKEKGDIPEGYSVSREKKERFSLILESASTNQTSMYLCATKTSSGNHYEQYFGPGTRLTVT.

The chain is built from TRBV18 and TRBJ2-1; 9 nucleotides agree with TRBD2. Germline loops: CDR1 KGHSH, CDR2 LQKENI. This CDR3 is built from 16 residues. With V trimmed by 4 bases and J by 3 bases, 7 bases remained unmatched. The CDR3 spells CASSLLAGTDYNEQFF. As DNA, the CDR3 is TGTGCCAGCTCACTTCTAGCGGGAACCGACTACAATGAGCAGTTCTTC.

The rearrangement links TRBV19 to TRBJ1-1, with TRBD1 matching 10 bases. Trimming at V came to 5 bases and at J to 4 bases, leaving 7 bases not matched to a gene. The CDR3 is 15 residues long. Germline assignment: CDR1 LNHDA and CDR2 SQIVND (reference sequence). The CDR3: CASSSTGQGLTEAFF. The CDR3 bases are TGTGCCAGTAGTTCCACGGGACAGGGGCTCACTGAAGCTTTCTTT.

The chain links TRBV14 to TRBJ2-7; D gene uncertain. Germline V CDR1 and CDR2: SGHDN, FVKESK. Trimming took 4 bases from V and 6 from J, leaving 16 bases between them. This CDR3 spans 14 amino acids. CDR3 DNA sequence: TGTGCCAGCAGCCGGCAATTCTTAGGCAGCGAGCAGTACTTC. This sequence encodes CASSRQFLGSEQYF.

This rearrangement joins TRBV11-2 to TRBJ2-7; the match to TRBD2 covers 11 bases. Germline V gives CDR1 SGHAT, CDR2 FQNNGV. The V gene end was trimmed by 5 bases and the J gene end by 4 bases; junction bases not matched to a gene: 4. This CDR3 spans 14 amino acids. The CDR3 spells CASSLLAGVYEQYF. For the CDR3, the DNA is TGTGCCAGCAGCCTACTAGCGGGAGTGTACGAGCAGTACTTC.

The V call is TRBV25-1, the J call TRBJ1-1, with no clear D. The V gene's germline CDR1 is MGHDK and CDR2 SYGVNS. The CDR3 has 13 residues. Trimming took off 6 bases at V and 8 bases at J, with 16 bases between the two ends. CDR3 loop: CASRLSTGREAFF. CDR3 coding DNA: TGTGCCAGCAGGTTATCCACGGGGAGGGAAGCTTTCTTT.